One and the same sample provided the 27 T cell receptor beta chains below, sequenced in a study of blood T cell repertoires in COVID-19. Measured with immunoSEQ multiplex PCR; TCRdb has only the in-frame clones, and not every one. The sample lists around 310,000 clones; 89% were seen once. Input material: PBMCs or T cells enriched from blood (not recorded which). All receptors come from a woman in her 30s who had recovered from COVID-19.

The chain carries TRBV6-5 and TRBJ2-7; TRBD2 matches 7 bases. Germline loops: CDR1 MNHEY, CDR2 SVGAGI. The CDR3 consists of 15 residues. The trim removed 7 bases at V and 6 bases at J, leaving 15 bases unmatched. CDR3 bases: TGTGCCAGCACTTTTGGCGGGGGTTGGGGAGGCGAGCAGTACTTC. Translated: CASTFGGGWGGEQYF.

V is TRBV2 and J is TRBJ1-4, with D possibly TRBD1 on 5 matching bases. This CDR3 is 15 amino acids long. CDR1 and CDR2 (germline): SNHLY, FYNNEI. Trimming pared 5 bases from V and 1 base from J, leaving 11 bases between. CDR3 sequence reads: CASSSRGITNEKLFF. For the CDR3, the DNA is TGTGCCAGCAGTTCCCGGGGGATAACTAATGAAAAACTGTTTTTT.

The chain joins TRBV6-2 or TRBV6-3 to TRBJ2-2, with 10 bases aligning to TRBD2. The J segment lost 7 bases and the V segment lost 3 bases, leaving 8 bases of the junction unmatched. From germline, CDR1 is MNHEY and CDR2 SVGEGT. This CDR3 has 16 residues. The CDR3 sequence is CASSYASGRAVGELFF. CDR3 nucleotide sequence: TGTGCCAGCAGTTATGCGAGCGGGAGGGCGGTCGGGGAGCTGTTTTTT.

The rearrangement uses TRBV28 and TRBJ2-3, with D perhaps TRBD2 (5 bases). This CDR3 comprises 15 residues. The ends were cut back, 6 bases at V and 0 bases at J, with 13 bases in the middle. Germline V gene data show CDR1 as MDHEN and CDR2 as SYDVKM. CDR3: CASRETDFSTDTQYF. The CDR3 DNA is TGTGCCAGCAGGGAAACGGACTTTAGCACAGATACGCAGTATTTT.

CDR3 bases: TGCGCCAGCAGCCAAGGGGGGGGCAGGGGGCCAAATCAGCCCCAGCATTTT. Translation: CASSQGGGRGPNQPQHF. J is TRBJ1-5 and V is TRBV4-1; 8 bases fit TRBD1. In germline, CDR1 is MGHRA, CDR2 YSYEKL. Trimming removed 1 base from V and 4 bases from J; junction bases left unmatched: 9. The CDR3 spans 17 residues.

DNA for the CDR3: TGTGCCAGCAGTTTAGCCGGGGGGGCTAAGCCCCAGCATTTT. Its translation is CASSLAGGAKPQHF. This chain uses TRBV28 with TRBJ1-5; weak D call: TRBD1 (6 bases). V lost 2 bases, J lost 8 bases, and 13 bases lay in between. Germline V gene data show CDR1 as MDHEN and CDR2 as SYDVKM. The CDR3 totals 14 residues.

This chain links TRBV20-1 with TRBJ2-7, with D tentatively TRBD2 (5 bases). The CDR3 is made up of 11 amino acids. Trimming removed 6 bases at V and 4 bases at J, with 10 bases between. Germline loops: CDR1 DFQATT, CDR2 SNEGSKA (reference sequence). CDR3 sequence: CSARREYEQYF. In DNA, the CDR3 is TGCAGTGCCAGACGGGAATACGAGCAGTACTTC.

The chain has TRBV9 and TRBJ2-3; TRBD2 matches at 9 bases. J was trimmed by 4 bases and V by 3 bases; bases with no gene match: 6. CDR1 is SGDLS and CDR2 is YYNGEE in the germline V gene. CDR3 length: 15 residues. The CDR3 nucleotides read TGTGCCAGCAGCGGACAGGGACTAGCCTCAGATACGCAGTATTTT. It yields the protein CASSGQGLASDTQYF. Based on the CDR3 plus reference TRBV9 and TRBJ2-3, the full variable domain is DSGVTQTPKHLITATGQRVTLRCSPRSGDLSVYWYQQSLDQGLQFLIQYYNGEERAKGNILERFSAQQFPDLHSELNLSSLELGDSALYFCASSGQGLASDTQYFGPGTRLTVL.

The V call is TRBV30, the J call TRBJ2-2, with D perhaps matching TRBD1 (6 bases). The CDR3 covers 14 residues. CDR1 is GTSNPN, CDR2 SVGIG, per germline (reference sequence). With 2 bases removed from V and 0 bases from J, the gap between germline ends came to 7 bases. CDR3 DNA: TGTGCCTGGAGTTCAGGGGCGAACACCGGGGAGCTGTTTTTT. Amino acid sequence: CAWSSGANTGELFF.

V gene TRBV27 combines with J gene TRBJ1-5; 7 bases are a match to TRBD1. Germline-derived CDR1 and CDR2 are MNHEY and SMNVEV (reference sequence). Trimming took 6 bases from V and 15 from J; bases not matched to a gene: 14. This CDR3 is 13 amino acids long. The CDR3 region has the DNA TGTGCCAGCAGCCTTACGTATAGGACAGGCCGGCATTTT. This gives the protein CASSLTYRTGRHF.

The V gene is TRBV3-1 (or the pseudogene TRBV3-2), the J gene TRBJ1-1; no reliable D call. V was shortened by 4 bases and J by 8 bases, with 11 bases between the two germline ends. Germline V lookup: CDR1 LGHDT, CDR2 YNNKEL (reference sequence). The CDR3 loop spans 12 amino acids. The CDR3 DNA reads TGTGCCAGCAGCCCTTTCGGGTCCGAAGCTTTCTTT. Translated: CASSPFGSEAFF.

J is TRBJ1-6 and V is TRBV2; TRBD1 matches 9 bases. Germline V CDR1 and CDR2: SNHLY, FYNNEI. Losses at the gene ends were 5 bases for V and 7 bases for J; bases not matched to a gene: 3. The CDR3 length is 14 residues. CDR3 protein: CASSLGQGNSPLHF. The CDR3 nucleotides are TGTGCCAGCAGTCTTGGACAGGGGAATTCACCCCTCCACTTT.

The chain has TRBV6-1 and TRBJ1-3, with 9 bases lining up with TRBD1. Germline V gene data show CDR1 as MNHNS and CDR2 as SASEGT. V was clipped by 2 bases and J by 3 bases; unmatched bases: 14. The CDR3 sequence is 19 residues long. The CDR3 reads CASSEPKYRDRVGGNTIYF. The CDR3 region has the DNA TGTGCCAGCAGTGAACCGAAATACCGGGACAGGGTCGGTGGAAACACCATATATTTT.

This clone has only a few counts. The chain combines TRBV4-1 with TRBJ1-1, with D possibly being TRBD1 (5 bases). The CDR3 length is 15 residues. V gave up 0 bases and J gave up 4 bases, with 12 bases separating them. Germline CDR1 reads MGHRA; CDR2 reads YSYEKL. The CDR3 DNA reads TGCGCCAGCAGCCAAGAAGGGGATTCGGCCACTGAAGCTTTCTTT. It translates to CASSQEGDSATEAFF.

V is TRBV6-5 and J is TRBJ1-2, with 9 bases fitting TRBD1. The CDR3 loop spans 15 amino acids. V shed 4 bases and J 4 bases; nucleotides not matched to a gene: 7. The germline CDR1 and CDR2 sequences are MNHEY and SVGAGI. Here the CDR3 DNA reads TGTGCCAGCAGTTGGGGGACAGGGCCTCGCTATGGCTACACCTTC. This sequence encodes CASSWGTGPRYGYTF.

The chain carries TRBV9 and TRBJ2-2; 7 bases match TRBD1. There are 16 residues in the CDR3. Germline loops: CDR1 SGDLS, CDR2 YYNGEE. After removal of 3 bases from V and 1 base from J, the junction contained 6 bases not matched to a gene. CDR3 nucleotides: TGTGCCAGCAGCGGACACCGGGACAGGAACACCGGGGAGCTGTTTTTT. It encodes CASSGHRDRNTGELFF.

The chain employs TRBV6-5 and TRBJ2-7; 10 bases are a match to TRBD2. The germline gives CDR1 MNHEY, CDR2 SVGAGI. The V gene end was trimmed by 8 bases and the J gene end by 10 bases; junction bases not matched to a gene: 11. CDR3 length: 13 amino acids. This CDR3 reads CASRTAASGSQYF. CDR3 DNA: TGTGCCAGCCGGACGGCAGCTAGCGGGAGTCAGTACTTC.

On this clone itself: This same CDR3 is encoded by further DNA sequences in the sample. This sequence joins TRBV28 and TRBJ2-7; 9 bases match TRBD1. The ends lost 4 bases at V and 1 base at J; junction bases unmatched: 5. Germline CDR1 MDHEN, CDR2 SYDVKM. This CDR3 spans 15 amino acids. CDR3 sequence reads: CASSSPGQGSYEQYF. The CDR3, as DNA: TGTGCCAGCAGTTCACCGGGACAGGGATCCTACGAGCAGTACTTC. The full variable domain, completed using reference TRBV28 and TRBJ2-7, is DVKVTQSSRYLVKRTGEKVFLECVQDMDHENMFWYRQDPGLGLRLIYFSYDVKMKEKGDIPEGYSVSREKKERFSLILESASTNQTSMYLCASSSPGQGSYEQYFGPGTRLTVT.

V is TRBV12-5 and J is TRBJ2-1; D gene uncertain. This CDR3 has 13 amino acids. Germline assignment: CDR1 LGHNT and CDR2 FRNRAP. Between the trimmed V and J ends, which lost 6 bases and 5 bases, there was a span of 11 bases. This CDR3 reads CASGPLGDNEQFF. The DNA for the CDR3 is TGTGCTAGTGGCCCTCTTGGAGACAATGAGCAGTTCTTC.

This rearrangement joins TRBV19 to TRBJ1-1; D is unclear. V lost 3 bases and J lost 0, with 11 bases in between. Per germline, CDR1 LNHDA and CDR2 SQIVND (reference sequence). This CDR3 contains 15 residues. The CDR3 sequence: CASSILAGLNTEAFF. The CDR3 region has the DNA TGTGCCAGTAGTATTTTGGCGGGTCTGAACACTGAAGCTTTCTTT.

The J gene is TRBJ2-2, the V gene TRBV13; 10 positions agree with TRBD1. CDR1 PRHDT and CDR2 FYEKMQ come from the germline V gene (reference sequence). This CDR3 is 16 amino acids long. V shed 4 bases, J shed 3 bases, and the junction held 5 bases outside the gene matches. CDR3 residues: CASSSRGQGHTGELFF. In nucleotides, the CDR3 is TGTGCCAGCAGCTCAAGGGGACAGGGGCACACCGGGGAGCTGTTTTTT.

The chain has TRBV7-2 and TRBJ2-1; no clear D. Germline lookup yields CDR1 SGHTA and CDR2 FQGNSA. The CDR3 is 16 amino acids. V gave up 4 bases and J gave up 4 bases, with 17 bases separating them. DNA of the CDR3: TGTGCCAGCAGCTCCCGCGAGACTTTGATTTACAATGAGCAGTTCTTC. This gives the protein CASSSRETLIYNEQFF.

This clone has a handful of counts. The CDR3 DNA reads TGTGCCAGCAGCCAAGGACAGGGGGATGGCTACACCTTC. This codes for CASSQGQGDGYTF. The chain combines TRBV4-2 with TRBJ1-2; TRBD1 matches at 9 bases. Germline CDR1 and CDR2: LGHNA and YNFKEQ. The length of the CDR3 is 13 residues. V shed 1 base, J shed 6 bases, and the junction held 0 bases outside the gene matches.

This sequence joins TRBV28 and TRBJ2-2; 7 bases fit TRBD1. Germline trimming cut 5 bases from V and 6 bases from J; bases unmatched to any gene: 6. The CDR3 totals 14 residues. Germline V gene data show CDR1 as MDHEN and CDR2 as SYDVKM. The CDR3 loop reads CASSLPDRAGELFF. CDR3 nucleotide sequence: TGTGCCAGCAGTCTACCAGACAGGGCCGGGGAGCTGTTTTTT. The full variable domain, rest sourced from reference TRBV28 and TRBJ2-2, is DVKVTQSSRYLVKRTGEKVFLECVQDMDHENMFWYRQDPGLGLRLIYFSYDVKMKEKGDIPEGYSVSREKKERFSLILESASTNQTSMYLCASSLPDRAGELFFGEGSRLTVL.

The chain links TRBV7-9 to TRBJ1-2; D is unresolved. Per germline, CDR1 SEHNR and CDR2 FQNEAQ (reference sequence). Trimming took off 4 bases at V and 4 bases at J, with 16 bases between the two ends. This CDR3 is built from 15 residues. The DNA of the CDR3 is TGTGCCAGCAGCTCATATCGCGGGCCCACCTATGGCTACACCTTC. It codes for CASSSYRGPTYGYTF. The variable domain in full, with the rest retrieved from reference TRBV7-9 and TRBJ1-2, is DTGVSQNPRHKITKRGQNVTFRCDPISEHNRLYWYRQTLGQGPEFLTYFQNEAQLEKSRLLSDRFSAERPKGSFSTLEIQRTEQGDSAMYLCASSSYRGPTYGYTFGSGTRLTVV.

The chain combines TRBV7-9 with TRBJ2-1; TRBD2 is a possible D gene (6 bases). This CDR3 contains 16 residues. The V gene's germline CDR1 is SEHNR and CDR2 FQNEAQ (reference sequence). V dropped 5 bases and J dropped 0 bases, with 14 bases sitting between them. The CDR3 nucleotides are TGTGCCAGCAGCCGCATAGCGGCCATCTCCTACAATGAGCAGTTCTTC. The encoded protein is CASSRIAAISYNEQFF.

The chain employs TRBV7-2 and TRBJ2-7, with 10 bases aligning to TRBD2. Germline CDR1 reads SGHTA; CDR2 reads FQGNSA. The CDR3 consists of 16 residues. After removal of 1 base from V and 6 bases from J, the junction contained 9 bases not matched to a gene. This CDR3 is CASSLVGSSGSGEQYF. The CDR3 DNA sequence: TGTGCCAGCAGCTTAGTAGGTTCTAGCGGGAGTGGCGAGCAGTACTTC.